This T cell receptor beta chain was captured by sequencing in a study of T-cell reconstitution after alpha-beta-depleted transplantation in children. Study-wide results and limits: Two months or so post-transplant, alpha-beta T cells reportedly derived from several hundred expanded graft clones.

The CDR3 is made up of 12 amino acids. Germline-derived CDR1 and CDR2 are DFQATT and SNEGSKA (reference sequence). V lost 7 bases, J lost 2 bases, and 9 bases lay in between. Unique molecular identifiers were incorporated into the prepared TCRbeta library. TCRdb called the PCR reads again in MiXCR, with one record for every CDR3 protein. This sample carries roughly 790,000 distinct CDR3 sequences, 15% to 20% of them seen once, and the ten largest clones take under 6%. This clonotype was seen a few times. Antigen: not known. The rearrangement links TRBV20-1 to TRBJ2-1; D is undetermined. Sequencing was performed on PBMCs, mostly from graft donor cells, taken 360 days after TCRalphabeta/CD19-depleted stem cell transplant. The clonotype originates from a male patient aged 10 to 17 who had a stem cell transplant for acute lymphoblastic leukemia, so the T cells may come from the graft donor. The CDR3 is CSGAIPYNEQFF. Written as DNA, the CDR3 is TGCAGTGGTGCCATCCCCTACAATGAGCAGTTCTTC.